These T cell receptor beta chains were read from a single sample in a study of CD8+ T cells in alopecia areata. Measured with immunoSEQ multiplex PCR; TCRdb has only the in-frame clones, and not every one. The sample has 4,000 to 5,500 clones; around 93% are singletons. This specimen consisted of skin, obtained at week 4, from a patient treated with tofacitinib. All receptors come from a human donor with alopecia areata. The CDR3 runs from the conserved cysteine through the conserved F or W. Fields, in order: J gene, V gene, clone size, D gene, CDR3 length, CDR3 protein, CDR3 DNA. The D gene is left open where the match is weak. Clone size is shown for a subset of rows, as once, few, many or a class of expanded clone.

>TRBJ1-1|TRBV6-5|-|-|14
CASNRIVGGTEAFF
TGTGCCAGCAACCGAATTGTAGGGGGCACTGAAGCTTTCTTT
>TRBJ2-7|TRBV7-6|-|-|14
CASSLVPQTYEQYF
TGTGCCAGCAGCTTAGTGCCACAAACCTACGAGCAGTACTTC
>TRBJ2-5|TRBV10-3|-|-|12
CAISESFETQYF
TGTGCCATCAGTGAGTCCTTTGAGACCCAGTACTTC
>TRBJ1-5|TRBV18|-|TRBD1|16
CASSPTTRGRDQPQHF
TGTGCCAGCTCACCGACGACTAGGGGGCGGGATCAGCCCCAGCATTTT
>TRBJ2-1|TRBV14|-|TRBD1|18
CASSQAVTGKLGSNEQFF
TGTGCCAGCAGCCAAGCGGTGACAGGGAAATTAGGAAGCAATGAGCAGTTCTTC
>TRBJ2-5|TRBV5-1|-|TRBD1|15
CASSSGQGGQETQYF
TGCGCCAGCAGCTCGGGACAGGGAGGTCAAGAGACCCAGTACTTC
>TRBJ1-5|TRBV9|-|TRBD1|16
CASSADPGTGDQPQHF
TGTGCCAGCAGCGCAGATCCCGGGACAGGGGATCAGCCCCAGCATTTT
>TRBJ2-1|TRBV10-3|-|-|14
CAISEGPPGNEQFF
TGTGCCATCAGTGAAGGCCCGCCGGGGAATGAGCAGTTCTTC
>TRBJ2-3|TRBV28|-|TRBD1|12
CASRARQGRKYF
TGTGCCAGCAGAGCCCGACAGGGTCGAAAGTATTTT
>TRBJ1-1|TRBV7-2|-|-|13
CASSLDRDIEAFF
TGTGCCAGCAGCTTAGACAGGGACATCGAAGCTTTCTTT
>TRBJ1-2|TRBV5-5|-|-|14
CASSLVGGNYGYTF
TGTGCCAGCAGCTTGGTTGGGGGTAACTATGGCTACACCTTC
>TRBJ2-2|TRBV29-1|once|-|15
CSVDKGTEHTGELFF
TGCAGCGTTGACAAGGGGACCGAGCACACCGGGGAGCTGTTTTTT
>TRBJ2-7|TRBV5-1|-|TRBD1|14
CASSAGQGSYEQYF
TGCGCCAGCAGCGCGGGACAGGGCTCCTACGAGCAGTACTTC
>TRBJ2-1|TRBV7-8|-|TRBD1|16
CASSPRQGFSYNEQFF
TGTGCCAGCAGCCCGCGACAGGGATTCTCCTACAATGAGCAGTTCTTC
>TRBJ2-7|TRBV23-1|few|-|12
CASSQSVYEQYF
TGCGCCAGCAGTCAATCCGTCTACGAGCAGTACTTC
>TRBJ2-7|TRBV5-5|-|-|16
CASSLADSREGYEQYF
TGTGCCAGCAGCTTGGCCGACAGTCGAGAAGGTTACGAGCAGTACTTC
>TRBJ2-1|TRBV7-2|once|-|13
CASSPWTHNEQFF
TGTGCCAGCAGCCCCTGGACCCACAATGAGCAGTTCTTC
>TRBJ2-1|TRBV15|-|TRBD1|17
CATSRGGPGQGGLEQFF
TGTGCCACCAGCAGAGGAGGACCGGGACAGGGAGGTCTTGAGCAGTTCTTC
>TRBJ2-7|TRBV7-2|-|-|12
CASSLEGDRQYF
TGTGCCAGCAGCTTAGAAGGAGATCGGCAGTACTTC